These 19 T cell receptor beta chains were sequenced from one sample in a study of cytomegalovirus exposure and HLA in healthy donors. PCR amplification relied on 60 Vbeta primers (plus 13 Jbeta primers). Assay used: immunoSEQ multiplex PCR; TCRdb lists only in-frame clones, some missing. The sample gives around 180,000 clones, around 80% of which show up once; more than 5.5% is in the top ten. Sequenced sample: PBMCs. Source of these receptors: a man younger than 40 in good health and CMV-seropositive.

This rearrangement joins TRBV27 to TRBJ1-4; a weak D match, TRBD1 (5 bases). This CDR3 has 14 residues. CDR1 and CDR2 (germline): MNHEY, SMNVEV (reference sequence). Trimming took off 6 bases at V and 7 bases at J, with 15 bases between the two ends. The CDR3 DNA is TGTGCCAGCAGCTTTCAGGGCCCTGGTGAAAAACTGTTTTTT. It specifies CASSFQGPGEKLFF.

This clone was seen just once. Written as DNA, the CDR3 is TGTGCCAGCAGCTTATCGCCGGACAGTGGCTACACCTTC. Amino acid sequence: CASSLSPDSGYTF. V gene TRBV7-2 combines with J gene TRBJ1-2; a weak D match, TRBD1 (6 bases). Germline V gene sequence: CDR1 SGHTA, CDR2 FQGNSA. The CDR3 length is 13 residues. V lost 2 bases, J lost 7 bases, and 11 bases lay in between.

The genes are TRBV11-2 and TRBJ1-2; 10 bases line up with TRBD1. The ends lost 5 bases at V and 8 bases at J; junction bases unmatched: 8. Germline loops: CDR1 SGHAT, CDR2 FQNNGV. CDR3 length: 14 amino acids. DNA of the CDR3: TGTGCCAGCAGCGCCCGGACAGGGGGATGGGGCTACACCTTC. Translated, it gives CASSARTGGWGYTF.

This clone was counted a single time. The chain recombines TRBV4-2 with TRBJ2-5; 11 positions agree with TRBD2. V was pared by 3 bases and J by 6 bases, with 6 bases of the junction left unmatched. From germline, CDR1 is LGHNA and CDR2 YNFKEQ. This CDR3 has 15 amino acids. The CDR3 coding sequence is TGTGCCAGCAGCCAGGATACTAGCGGGAGAAAGACCCAGTACTTC. Protein: CASSQDTSGRKTQYF.

The rearrangement joins TRBV4-2 to TRBJ1-5, with D unclear. Germline V gene lookup returns CDR1 LGHNA and CDR2 YNFKEQ. The CDR3 length is 16 residues. Trimming removed 0 bases at V and 6 bases at J, with 15 bases between. CDR3 sequence: CASSQDIVRVGQPQHF. CDR3 nucleotides: TGTGCCAGCAGCCAAGATATTGTTCGGGTCGGTCAGCCCCAGCATTTT.

The chain couples TRBV6-1 to TRBJ1-6, with D possibly matching TRBD1 (5 bases). Germline CDR1 is MNHNS and CDR2 is SASEGT. V shed 8 bases and J shed 7 bases, with 9 bases lying between them. The CDR3 has 12 amino acids. The CDR3 reads CASWGRNSPLHF. CDR3 nucleotides: TGTGCCAGCTGGGGCCGAAATTCACCCCTCCACTTT.

CDR3 residues: CASSLYGQGAGELFF. CDR3 DNA sequence: TGTGCCAGCAGTTTATATGGACAGGGGGCCGGGGAGCTGTTTTTT. The chain recombines TRBV27 with TRBJ2-2, with TRBD1 matching 10 bases. The length of the CDR3 is 15 residues. V dropped 1 base and J dropped 6; count of bases not matched to a gene: 2. CDR1 is MNHEY, CDR2 SMNVEV, per germline (reference sequence).

This sequence joins TRBV2 and TRBJ2-5; 8 bases map to TRBD1. The germline gives CDR1 SNHLY, CDR2 FYNNEI. CDR3 length: 15 amino acids. V dropped 10 bases and J dropped 5; count of bases not matched to a gene: 15. The DNA for the CDR3 is TGTGCCACTAGGGGGCCGACAGGGGTAGTGGAGACCCAGTACTTC. The encoded protein is CATRGPTGVVETQYF.

The rearrangement joins TRBV11-2 to TRBJ2-5; TRBD2 matches at 8 bases. This CDR3 has 18 residues. The trim removed 5 bases at V and 5 bases at J, leaving 19 bases unmatched. Germline CDR1 SGHAT, CDR2 FQNNGV. The CDR3 loop reads CASSLRGSGSGAWETQYF. CDR3 bases: TGTGCCAGCAGCCTCCGGGGGAGCGGGAGTGGGGCTTGGGAGACCCAGTACTTC.

V and J are TRBV29-1 and TRBJ1-4; D is perhaps TRBD1 (5 bases). Germline V gene lookup returns CDR1 SQVTM and CDR2 ANQGSEA. V lost 4 bases, J lost 10 bases, and 10 bases lay in between. The CDR3 covers 11 residues. For the CDR3, the DNA is TGCAGCGTTGGCAGGGAAGGAAAACTGTTTTTT. It specifies CSVGREGKLFF.

This chain uses TRBV28 with TRBJ2-1; the match to TRBD2 covers 14 bases. V gave up 4 bases and J gave up 9 bases; unmatched junction bases: 5. Per germline, CDR1 MDHEN and CDR2 SYDVKM. This CDR3 has 15 residues. CDR3 protein: CASSSPGLAGVEQFF. DNA of the CDR3: TGTGCCAGCAGTTCGCCGGGACTAGCGGGAGTTGAGCAGTTCTTC.

The chain employs TRBV20-1 and TRBJ2-1; D is unresolved. V shed 6 bases and J shed 10 bases, with 13 bases lying between them. There are 11 residues in the CDR3. Looked up from germline, CDR1 is DFQATT and CDR2 is SNEGSKA (reference sequence). The CDR3 protein is CSATRSREQFF. CDR3 sequence (DNA): TGCAGTGCGACGAGGTCAAGGGAGCAGTTCTTC.

The chain has TRBV12-5 and TRBJ1-2; D gene ambiguous. Germline V gene lookup returns CDR1 LGHNT and CDR2 FRNRAP. With 0 bases removed from V and 5 bases from J, the gap between germline ends came to 13 bases. CDR3 length: 15 residues. CDR3: CASGLVLRGGYGYTF. Written as DNA, the CDR3 is TGTGCTAGTGGTTTGGTACTCCGGGGAGGGTATGGCTACACCTTC.

The chain joins TRBV5-8 to TRBJ2-5; D remains unclear. V gave up 2 bases and J gave up 2 bases, with 7 bases separating them. The CDR3 sequence is 13 residues long. CDR1 and CDR2 from the germline V gene are SGHTS and YDEGEE. CDR3 region: CASSLLLQETQYF. The DNA for the CDR3 is TGTGCCAGCAGCTTATTACTGCAAGAGACCCAGTACTTC.

The genes are TRBV7-2 and TRBJ1-4; 7 bases match TRBD1. Germline V gene sequence: CDR1 SGHTA, CDR2 FQGNSA. The CDR3 runs to 15 residues. Germline trimming cut 5 bases from V and 4 bases from J; bases unmatched to any gene: 7. The CDR3 protein is CASSRQTGFNEKLFF. CDR3 bases: TGTGCCAGCAGCCGCCAGACAGGGTTTAATGAAAAACTGTTTTTT.

This clone was recorded a few times. V gene TRBV5-1 combines with J gene TRBJ2-2; the D gene is possibly TRBD2 (5 bases). The CDR3 runs 15 residues. Between the trimmed V and J ends, which lost 3 bases and 2 bases, there was a span of 11 bases. Germline V gene sequence: CDR1 SGHRS, CDR2 YFSETQ. The CDR3 DNA sequence: TGCGCCAGCAGCTATGGACTTCTCAACACCGGGGAGCTGTTTTTT. It is translated as CASSYGLLNTGELFF.

V usage is TRBV19 and J usage is TRBJ1-1, with D perhaps TRBD1 (5 bases). Germline V gene lookup returns CDR1 LNHDA and CDR2 SQIVND (reference sequence). This CDR3 has 15 amino acids. The V gene lost 5 bases and the J gene lost 2 bases, with 15 bases spanning the gap. In DNA form, the CDR3 reads TGTGCCAGTAGTCCCACGACAGTTGCTAACACTGAAGCTTTCTTT. Encoded protein: CASSPTTVANTEAFF.

The V call is TRBV11-3, the J call TRBJ2-3; TRBD2 matches at 11 bases. Germline V gene data show CDR1 as SGHNT and CDR2 as YENEEA. J was trimmed by 6 bases and V by 5 bases; bases with no gene match: 10. The CDR3 runs 16 residues. The CDR3 is CASSPGLAGGRDTQYF. CDR3 DNA: TGTGCCAGCAGCCCCGGGCTAGCGGGAGGAAGGGATACGCAGTATTTT.

The chain joins TRBV29-1 to TRBJ2-1, with TRBD2 as a possible D gene (6 bases). CDR1 SQVTM and CDR2 ANQGSEA come from the germline V gene. Trimming pared 3 bases from V and 1 base from J, leaving 16 bases between. CDR3 length: 16 residues. CDR3: CSVDPPGRGSYNEQFF. The CDR3 DNA is TGCAGCGTTGACCCACCCGGGCGGGGTTCCTACAATGAGCAGTTCTTC.